These 30 T cell receptor beta chains originate from one sample sequenced in a study of blood T cell repertoires in COVID-19. Here immunoSEQ multiplex PCR was the method, and the copy in TCRdb shows in-frame clones only, minus some. The sample holds around 210,000 clones, roughly 85% seen once. The sample was peripheral blood. Every receptor here comes from a man in his fifties or sixties with COVID-19, enrolled during active disease.

This chain links TRBV19 with TRBJ1-2; TRBD1 agrees at 9 bases. The germline V gene has CDR1 LNHDA and CDR2 SQIVND (reference sequence). J gave up 8 bases and V 8 bases, and 9 bases lay outside the gene matches. The CDR3 runs 13 residues. CDR3 amino acids: CASQKQGARGYTF. In DNA, the CDR3 is TGTGCCAGTCAGAAACAGGGGGCACGAGGCTACACCTTC.

V usage is TRBV6-2 or TRBV6-3 and J usage is TRBJ1-2; D might be TRBD1 (6 bases). This CDR3 is 14 amino acids long. V lost 4 bases to trimming and J lost 4 bases, with 13 bases between them. Germline CDR1 reads MNHEY; CDR2 reads SVGEGT. The CDR3 spells CASSFGGFLYGYTF. For the CDR3, the DNA is TGTGCCAGCAGTTTTGGGGGCTTCCTCTATGGCTACACCTTC.

The J gene is TRBJ2-1, the V gene TRBV4-1; TRBD2 is a possible D gene (5 bases). This CDR3 comprises 14 residues. CDR1 MGHRA and CDR2 YSYEKL come from the germline V gene. The V end was cut by 0 bases, the J end by 6 bases, with 9 bases between. The CDR3 DNA follows: TGCGCCAGCAGCCAAGATGGACTTCTCAATGAGCAGTTCTTC. Amino acid sequence: CASSQDGLLNEQFF.

The gene calls are TRBV7-6 and TRBJ2-5; no reliable D call. CDR1 is SGHVS, CDR2 FNYEAQ, per germline. The CDR3 extends over 14 amino acids. V lost 0 bases, J lost 1 base, and 6 bases lay in between. This CDR3 is CASSLARTQETQYF. The CDR3 nucleotides read TGTGCCAGCAGCTTAGCTAGAACCCAAGAGACCCAGTACTTC.

This chain uses TRBV28 with TRBJ2-3, with 8 bases matching TRBD1. The J segment lost 2 bases and the V segment lost 5 bases, leaving 6 bases of the junction unmatched. This CDR3 is built from 15 residues. Germline V gene lookup returns CDR1 MDHEN and CDR2 SYDVKM. The CDR3 DNA reads TGTGCCAGCAGTCCCCGGACAGGGCCCACAGATACGCAGTATTTT. It yields the protein CASSPRTGPTDTQYF. Together with reference TRBV28 and TRBJ2-3, the CDR3 gives the full variable domain: DVKVTQSSRYLVKRTGEKVFLECVQDMDHENMFWYRQDPGLGLRLIYFSYDVKMKEKGDIPEGYSVSREKKERFSLILESASTNQTSMYLCASSPRTGPTDTQYFGPGTRLTVL.

This chain connects TRBV28 to TRBJ2-3, with TRBD1 as a possible D gene (6 bases). V was trimmed by 5 bases and J by 0 bases, leaving 12 bases between them. The CDR3 sequence is 15 residues long. Germline V gene data show CDR1 as MDHEN and CDR2 as SYDVKM. The CDR3 here is CASSPRQGSTDTQYF. The CDR3 DNA follows: TGTGCCAGCAGTCCCCGCCAGGGGAGCACAGATACGCAGTATTTT. Filled out from reference TRBV28 and TRBJ2-3, the complete variable domain reads DVKVTQSSRYLVKRTGEKVFLECVQDMDHENMFWYRQDPGLGLRLIYFSYDVKMKEKGDIPEGYSVSREKKERFSLILESASTNQTSMYLCASSPRQGSTDTQYFGPGTRLTVL.

V gene TRBV5-8 combines with J gene TRBJ2-2; the match to TRBD1 covers 10 bases. The CDR3 totals 16 residues. Germline values: CDR1 SGHTS, CDR2 YDEGEE. V lost 5 bases and J lost 1; bases outside the gene matches: 5. The CDR3: CASRPGTGVNTGELFF. The CDR3 DNA is TGTGCCAGCAGACCCGGGACAGGGGTGAACACCGGGGAGCTGTTTTTT.

The chain uses TRBV2 and TRBJ2-7; 9 bases align to TRBD2. Germline CDR1 is SNHLY and CDR2 is FYNNEI. This CDR3 region has 14 residues. Unmatched junction bases numbered 9, after V lost 10 bases and J lost 2 bases. The CDR3: CATRGGAMPYEQYF. CDR3 in DNA: TGTGCCACCCGCGGGGGGGCAATGCCCTACGAGCAGTACTTC.

The chain joins TRBV14 to TRBJ2-1; TRBD1 agrees at 9 bases. This CDR3 has 14 residues. The trim removed 3 bases at V and 5 bases at J, leaving 2 bases unmatched. The germline V gene encodes CDR1 SGHDN and CDR2 FVKESK. CDR3 sequence: CASSHRDRDNEQFF. Written as DNA, the CDR3 is TGTGCCAGCAGCCACCGGGACAGGGACAATGAGCAGTTCTTC.

V gene TRBV9 combines with J gene TRBJ2-7; D not certain. Germline V gene sequence: CDR1 SGDLS, CDR2 YYNGEE. The CDR3 spans 14 residues. The ends were cut back, 1 base at V and 0 bases at J, with 8 bases in the middle. The CDR3 loop reads CASSVLGSSYEQYF. The CDR3 DNA is TGTGCCAGCAGCGTATTGGGCAGCTCCTACGAGCAGTACTTC.

The chain carries TRBV5-6 and TRBJ2-3; TRBD2 agrees at 15 bases. Trimming removed 3 bases from V and 6 bases from J; junction bases left unmatched: 14. Germline CDR1 and CDR2: SGHDT and YYEEEE. The CDR3 consists of 19 residues. This chain's CDR3 is CASSSSGLAGGRRTDTQYF. The CDR3 region has the DNA TGTGCCAGCAGCTCCTCTGGACTAGCGGGGGGGCGGAGGACCGATACGCAGTATTTT.

This clone was observed a handful of times. The chain uses TRBV21-1 and TRBJ2-3; the table's D call TRBD1 went unverified against the DNA. TRBV21-1 is reported as a pseudogene. The CDR3 is made up of 15 amino acids. The CDR3 region is CASSKPVQIPDTQYF. Written as DNA, the CDR3 is TGTGCCAGCAGCAAACCTGTACAGATCCCAGATACGCAGTATTTT.

This chain joins TRBV25-1 and TRBJ2-5; 10 nucleotides line up with TRBD2. This CDR3 is built from 13 residues. Trimming removed 8 bases from V and 1 base from J; junction bases left unmatched: 1. Germline-derived CDR1 and CDR2 are MGHDK and SYGVNS. In nucleotides, the CDR3 is TGTGCCAGCGGACTAGCGGTCCAAGAGACCCAGTACTTC. This codes for CASGLAVQETQYF.

This clone was counted between two and nine times. V gene TRBV12-3 or TRBV12-4 combines with J gene TRBJ2-2; 8 nucleotides agree with TRBD1. The CDR3 spans 12 residues. Trimming at V came to 11 bases and at J to 5 bases, leaving 4 bases not matched to a gene. The CDR3 DNA sequence: TGTGCCGGACAGGGAGGAACCGGGGAGCTGTTTTTT. It encodes CAGQGGTGELFF.

The chain links TRBV29-1 to TRBJ1-3, with TRBD1 identical over 8 bases. The germline V gene encodes CDR1 SQVTM and CDR2 ANQGSEA. The length of the CDR3 is 15 residues. Trimming removed 4 bases from V and 2 bases from J; junction bases left unmatched: 7. The chain's CDR3 is CSVAVGTGAGNTIYF. DNA of the CDR3: TGCAGCGTTGCGGTGGGGACAGGAGCTGGAAACACCATATATTTT.

The chain combines TRBV5-1 with TRBJ2-3; TRBD1 matches at 8 bases. With V trimmed by 4 bases and J by 3 bases, 7 bases remained unmatched. CDR1 is SGHRS, CDR2 YFSETQ, per germline. The CDR3 spans 15 residues. The CDR3 DNA is TGCGCCAGCAGCGCTCAGGGGGCTAGAACAGATACGCAGTATTTT. Its translation is CASSAQGARTDTQYF.

The chain recombines TRBV6-5 with TRBJ1-4; the D gene is possibly TRBD1 (6 bases). The CDR3 spans 14 residues. The germline V gene encodes CDR1 MNHEY and CDR2 SVGAGI. V lost 6 bases, J lost 8 bases, and 16 bases lay in between. The DNA of the CDR3 is TGTGCCAGCAGGAGACGGACAGTGGGGGAAAAACTGTTTTTT. Protein: CASRRRTVGEKLFF.

This clone was counted a single time. The chain links TRBV7-2 to TRBJ2-7, with D possibly being TRBD1 (6 bases). CDR1 is SGHTA, CDR2 FQGNSA, per germline. The CDR3 extends over 13 amino acids. V lost 4 bases and J lost 4, with 11 bases in between. CDR3 DNA: TGTGCCAGCAGCTCCAAGGACAGTTACGAGCAGTACTTC. Amino acid sequence: CASSSKDSYEQYF.

This clone has just one count. This sequence joins TRBV7-2 and TRBJ1-3, with D unclear. The CDR3 consists of 13 residues. Germline V gene lookup returns CDR1 SGHTA and CDR2 FQGNSA. Trimming pared 5 bases from V and 4 bases from J, leaving 9 bases between. The CDR3 nucleotides are TGTGCCAGCAGCCCCCAGGCCGGAAACACCATATATTTT. Encoded protein: CASSPQAGNTIYF.

The count of this clone is one. The chain joins TRBV5-4 to TRBJ2-3, with D possibly TRBD1 on 6 matching bases. V lost 0 bases and J lost 4, with 9 bases in between. Per the germline V gene, CDR1 is SGHNT and CDR2 is YYREEE (reference sequence). The CDR3 is 14 amino acids. The CDR3 is CASSLVEGADTQYF. In DNA form, the CDR3 reads TGTGCCAGCAGCTTGGTAGAGGGGGCAGATACGCAGTATTTT.

The J gene is TRBJ2-7, the V gene TRBV7-9; D perhaps matches TRBD1 (5 bases). Germline V CDR1 and CDR2: SEHNR, FQNEAQ (reference sequence). V gave up 3 bases and J gave up 2 bases, with 17 bases separating them. CDR3 length equals 16 residues. The CDR3 region has the DNA TGTGCCAGCAGCTTCAGGGTAAATCAGATTCCCTACGAGCAGTACTTC. Its protein product is CASSFRVNQIPYEQYF.

The chain is built from TRBV3-1 (or the pseudogene TRBV3-2) and TRBJ2-7; D perhaps matches TRBD1 (5 bases). The CDR3 runs 13 residues. Germline CDR1 LGHDT, CDR2 YNNKEL (reference sequence). CDR3 in amino acids: CAVGHGLSYEQYF. The CDR3 nucleotides read TGTGCAGTAGGACACGGCCTCTCCTACGAGCAGTACTTC.

The CDR3 bases are TGTGCCAGCACCCATTCCGACAGGTTCCACACTGAAGCTTTCTTT. This codes for CASTHSDRFHTEAFF. The rearrangement joins TRBV28 to TRBJ1-1; TRBD1 is a possible D gene (6 bases). Germline CDR1 MDHEN, CDR2 SYDVKM. The CDR3 sequence is 15 residues long. The germline V and J ends were trimmed by 7 bases and 3 bases, with 18 bases remaining between them.

The chain links TRBV7-9 to TRBJ1-2; D possibly corresponds to TRBD1 (6 bases). The CDR3 is 14 residues long. Trimming removed 4 bases at V and 8 bases at J, with 17 bases between. Germline V lookup: CDR1 SEHNR, CDR2 FQNEAQ (reference sequence). This CDR3 is CASSSPGDTGGYTF. The CDR3 region has the DNA TGTGCCAGCAGCTCACCAGGGGACACCGGCGGCTACACCTTC.

This clone came up once. The J gene is TRBJ2-5, the V gene TRBV7-2, with TRBD2 identical over 9 bases. V shed 2 bases, J shed 5 bases, and the junction held 9 bases outside the gene matches. CDR1 SGHTA and CDR2 FQGNSA come from the germline V gene. The CDR3 spans 16 residues. The CDR3 reads CASSLKGRGGLETQYF. The CDR3 DNA follows: TGTGCCAGCAGCTTAAAAGGGCGGGGGGGCCTTGAGACCCAGTACTTC.

The rearrangement uses TRBV21-1 and TRBJ2-1; the table's D call, TRBD2, has no DNA check behind it. TRBV21-1 is marked as a pseudogene. This CDR3 is 16 amino acids long. CDR3 nucleotide sequence: TGTGCCAGCAGCAAGGAGTCCCCGGGACTAGTCCGTGAGCAGTTCTTC. Its translation: CASSKESPGLVREQFF.

The chain links TRBV7-3 to TRBJ2-2, with TRBD1 as a possible D gene (6 bases). Per germline, CDR1 SGHTA and CDR2 FQGTGA. V was clipped by 5 bases and J by 4 bases, with 11 bases between them. The CDR3 runs 14 residues. The CDR3 nucleotides are TGTGCCAGCAGCCCTTCAGGGGTCACCGGGGAGCTGTTTTTT. Its translation: CASSPSGVTGELFF.

For the CDR3, the DNA is TGTGCCACCAGTGATTTGGGGGGACAGAACACCGGGGAGCTGTTTTTT. Translated: CATSDLGGQNTGELFF. The V and J genes are TRBV24-1 and TRBJ2-2, with TRBD1 as a possible D gene (6 bases). The CDR3 is 16 residues long. CDR1 KGHDR and CDR2 SFDVKD come from the germline V gene. V shed 0 bases and J shed 1 base, with 8 bases lying between them.

This clone was seen just once. The rearrangement joins TRBV5-1 to TRBJ2-5, with D possibly being TRBD1 (6 bases). Per germline, CDR1 SGHRS and CDR2 YFSETQ. There are 14 residues in the CDR3. Trimming removed 0 bases at V and 5 bases at J, with 11 bases between. This CDR3 is CASSLEFQGETQYF. In DNA, the CDR3 is TGCGCCAGCAGCTTGGAGTTCCAGGGGGAGACCCAGTACTTC.

This clone appeared a few times. Other DNA sequences in this sample translate to the same CDR3. V and J are TRBV15 and TRBJ1-2; 9 positions agree with TRBD1. The CDR3 length is 14 residues. V was clipped by 3 bases and J by 1 base; unmatched bases: 0. The germline V gene encodes CDR1 LNHNV and CDR2 YYDKDF (reference sequence). The CDR3 sequence is CATSRDRGNYGYTF. Here the CDR3 DNA reads TGTGCCACCAGCAGGGACAGGGGTAACTATGGCTACACCTTC.